Sequencing of this T cell receptor beta chain was carried out in a study of T cells after posttransplantation cyclophosphamide. Using immunoSEQ multiplex PCR, the repertoire was profiled, and TCRdb retains in-frame clones only, with some absent. This sample comprises about 24,000 clones, none seen once only. Points from the study as a whole: Later blood repertoires were often dominated by clones from the donor CD8+ memory compartment. TRB overlap between skin or GI tissue T cells and blood was limited. After PTCy, TRB diversity resembled that of CNI/methotrexate controls.

This clone occurred many times. The antigen is unknown. This related bone marrow graft donor gave peripheral blood on the day of marrow donation. This TCR derives from an older woman in good health, CMV-negative, and a related stem cell transplant donor. Material for sequencing was PBMCs.

The CDR3 loop is CASSRRLASYQETQYF. CDR3 nucleotide sequence: TGCGCCAGCAGCCGCCGACTAGCGAGTTACCAAGAGACCCAGTACTTC. V and J are TRBV5-1 and TRBJ2-5; 8 nucleotides match TRBD2. Germline CDR1 and CDR2: SGHRS and YFSETQ. The V segment lost 4 bases and the J segment 0 bases; nucleotides outside the gene matches: 8. The CDR3 sequence is 16 residues long.